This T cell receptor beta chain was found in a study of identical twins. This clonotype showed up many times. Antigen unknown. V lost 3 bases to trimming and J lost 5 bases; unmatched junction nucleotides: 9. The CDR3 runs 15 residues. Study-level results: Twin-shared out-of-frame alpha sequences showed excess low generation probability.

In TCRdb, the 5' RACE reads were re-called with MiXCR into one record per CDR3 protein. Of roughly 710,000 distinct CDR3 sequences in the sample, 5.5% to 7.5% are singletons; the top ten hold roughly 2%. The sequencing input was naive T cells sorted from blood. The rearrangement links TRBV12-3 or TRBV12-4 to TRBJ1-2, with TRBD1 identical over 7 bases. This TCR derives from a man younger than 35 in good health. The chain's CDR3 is CASSFSAGGRYGYTF. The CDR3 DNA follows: TGTGCCAGCAGTTTTTCGGCAGGGGGGAGGTATGGCTACACCTTC.